The next 9 T cell receptor beta chains were all read from a single sample in a study of blood T cell repertoires in COVID-19. Some clones are missing from TCRdb's copy, which holds only in-frame ones; the method was immunoSEQ multiplex PCR. The repertoire holds approximately 14,000 clones, roughly 89% seen once, with roughly a third in the top ten. Sequenced sample: peripheral blood. The receptors stem from a human donor in a cohort sampled during active COVID-19.

The J gene is TRBJ2-5, the V gene TRBV27, with 12 bases aligning to TRBD2. Per germline, CDR1 MNHEY and CDR2 SMNVEV (reference sequence). V was pared by 5 bases and J by 0 bases, with 4 bases of the junction left unmatched. The CDR3 has 16 amino acids. The CDR3 DNA sequence: TGTGCCAGCAGTCACTGGACTAGCGGGGACCAAGAGACCCAGTACTTC. The encoded protein is CASSHWTSGDQETQYF.

J is TRBJ1-5 and V is TRBV28; 8 bases match TRBD1. With V trimmed by 5 bases and J by 4 bases, 7 bases remained unmatched. Germline CDR1 reads MDHEN; CDR2 reads SYDVKM. CDR3 length equals 15 residues. The CDR3 here is CASSPITGGNQPQHF. The CDR3 DNA sequence: TGTGCCAGCAGTCCAATCACAGGGGGTAATCAGCCCCAGCATTTT.

The V and J genes are TRBV5-1 and TRBJ2-7; 8 bases fit TRBD1. The junction had 9 bases not matched to a gene; V was cut back by 4 bases and J by 0 bases. From germline, CDR1 is SGHRS and CDR2 YFSETQ. The CDR3 totals 16 residues. The CDR3 DNA reads TGCGCCAGCAGCCCCAGGACAGGGTTGAACTCCTACGAGCAGTACTTC. Protein: CASSPRTGLNSYEQYF.

The chain couples TRBV15 to TRBJ2-1; D is unresolved. The CDR3 consists of 16 residues. CDR1 is LNHNV and CDR2 is YYDKDF in the germline V gene (reference sequence). V gave up 4 bases and J gave up 0 bases, with 13 bases separating them. The CDR3: CATSTERLSSYNEQFF. CDR3 nucleotide sequence: TGTGCCACCAGCACTGAGCGCCTTAGCTCCTACAATGAGCAGTTCTTC.

The chain uses TRBV5-8 and TRBJ2-7; tentatively, D is TRBD1 (6 bases). Germline CDR1 SGHTS, CDR2 YDEGEE. This CDR3 region has 13 residues. The V gene lost 4 bases and the J gene lost 2 bases, with 10 bases spanning the gap. The CDR3 DNA reads as TGTGCCAGCAGCGCGAGGGGGACCTACGAGCAGTACTTC. It codes for CASSARGTYEQYF.

CDR3 DNA sequence: TGTGCCAGCAGAGCGGGATTAGACACAGATACGCAGTATTTT. It is translated as CASRAGLDTDTQYF. This chain connects TRBV2 to TRBJ2-3; 7 nucleotides match TRBD2. The CDR3 is 14 amino acids. Trimming at V came to 6 bases and at J to 2 bases, leaving 5 bases not matched to a gene. Germline V gene lookup returns CDR1 SNHLY and CDR2 FYNNEI.

The genes are TRBV7-9 and TRBJ1-1; 7 bases are a match to TRBD1. V was clipped by 2 bases and J by 5 bases; unmatched bases: 14. The CDR3 extends over 17 amino acids. The germline gives CDR1 SEHNR, CDR2 FQNEAQ (reference sequence). In nucleotides, the CDR3 is TGTGCCAGCAGCTTACCCGAACAGGGGAGGATGAGTACTGAAGCTTTCTTT. Encoded protein: CASSLPEQGRMSTEAFF.

The rearrangement links TRBV9 to TRBJ1-1; TRBD1 is a possible D gene (5 bases). The CDR3 consists of 15 residues. The germline gives CDR1 SGDLS, CDR2 YYNGEE. Trimming shortened V by 0 bases and J by 1 base, and 10 bases separated the two germline ends. The CDR3 protein is CASSVDAGENTEAFF. The DNA of the CDR3 is TGTGCCAGCAGCGTAGATGCGGGGGAGAACACTGAAGCTTTCTTT.

The chain employs TRBV7-6 and TRBJ2-3; maybe TRBD2 (6 bases). The germline V gene encodes CDR1 SGHVS and CDR2 FNYEAQ. Trimming removed 0 bases from V and 2 bases from J, with 9 bases in between. CDR3 length: 15 residues. The CDR3 DNA follows: TGTGCCAGCAGCTTAGCAGCGGGTTACACAGATACGCAGTATTTT. Its translation is CASSLAAGYTDTQYF.